Below, one TCR beta chain is given with its context. These data are taken from a study of blood T cell repertoires in COVID-19. Sequencing was performed with immunoSEQ multiplex PCR; in TCRdb, only in-frame clones are kept and a portion is missing. This table holds 16,000 or so clones, 80% to 90% found once. The germline CDR1 and CDR2 sequences are GTSNPN and SVGIG (reference sequence). There are 10 residues in the CDR3. The V end lost 5 bases, the J end lost 6 bases, and 7 bases lay between the germline ends. V usage is TRBV30 and J usage is TRBJ1-2, with D unclear. The sample taken for sequencing was peripheral blood. This TCR came from a man of 80 years or more with acute or convalescent COVID-19. This CDR3 is CAWFLDGYTF. For the CDR3, the DNA is TGTGCCTGGTTCCTCGATGGCTACACCTTC.